A single sample gave rise to the 10 T cell receptor beta chains below, sequenced in a study of shared clonotypes between healthy human individuals. Using immunoSEQ multiplex PCR, the repertoire was profiled, and TCRdb retains in-frame clones only, with some absent. The profile shows about 460,000 clones, approximately 77% of them singletons. Sequencing was done on a sample of PBMCs. The receptors were gathered from a woman in her 40s in good health. Some clones in this sample may be carry-over from other donors' samples.

This clone was seen only a few times. The CDR3 reads CASSPTGFGGYTF. For the CDR3, the DNA is TGTGCCAGCAGCCCGACAGGTTTTGGTGGCTACACCTTC. The chain links TRBV9 to TRBJ1-2; a weak D match, TRBD1 (6 bases). The CDR3 length is 13 residues. Germline V gene data show CDR1 as SGDLS and CDR2 as YYNGEE. Between the trimmed V and J ends, which lost 4 bases and 7 bases, there was a span of 14 bases.

V gene TRBV4-1 combines with J gene TRBJ2-2, with 13 bases fitting TRBD2. The CDR3 loop spans 17 amino acids. The germline CDR1 and CDR2 sequences are MGHRA and YSYEKL. V shed 2 bases and J 7 bases; nucleotides not matched to a gene: 7. CDR3 sequence (DNA): TGCGCCAGCAGCCAACGGACTAGCGGGAGAAGTGGCGGGGAGCTGTTTTTT. Its protein is CASSQRTSGRSGGELFF.

Comments on this clone: Since a far larger clone is one base different, this is likely a read error. The rearrangement uses TRBV5-6 and TRBJ2-3; 10 nucleotides match TRBD2. Germline CDR1 reads SGHDT; CDR2 reads YYEEEE. The length of the CDR3 is 17 residues. The CDR3 loop is CASSWTSGHASTDTRYF. The CDR3 region has the DNA TGTGCCAGCAGCTGGACTAGCGGACATGCTAGCACAGATACGCGGTATTTT.

The chain is built from TRBV5-1 and TRBJ1-1, with D unresolved. The CDR3 is made up of 17 amino acids. V lost 0 bases and J 1 base, leaving 16 bases between the germline ends. CDR1 is SGHRS and CDR2 is YFSETQ in the germline V gene. CDR3 nucleotides: TGCGCCAGCAGCTTGGCCTCAACAGCGGTTCCGAACACTGAAGCTTTCTTT. This gives the protein CASSLASTAVPNTEAFF.

Points on this clone: Being one base from a much bigger clone, this may be a read error. CDR3 in amino acids: CASSESTGYGDTIYF. The CDR3 nucleotides read TGTGCCAGCAGTGAATCGACAGGGTACGGAGACACCATATATTTT. This sequence joins TRBV2 and TRBJ1-3; 7 bases fit TRBD1. V lost 2 bases to trimming and J lost 8 bases; unmatched junction nucleotides: 9. Germline CDR1 reads SNHLY; CDR2 reads FYNNEI. This CDR3 spans 15 amino acids.

The chain has TRBV30 and TRBJ2-5; D gene uncertain. Trimming left V 4 bases short and J 3 bases short, with 9 bases between. CDR3 length equals 12 residues. Per germline, CDR1 GTSNPN and CDR2 SVGIG (reference sequence). Here the CDR3 DNA reads TGTGCCTGGACCCCACTTGAAGAGACCCAGTACTTC. Translating gives CAWTPLEETQYF.

The gene calls are TRBV19 and TRBJ2-2; D might be TRBD2 (7 bases). Trimming left V 5 bases short and J 7 bases short, with 17 bases between. The CDR3 sequence is 15 residues long. Germline CDR1 is LNHDA and CDR2 is SQIVND (reference sequence). The CDR3 loop reads CASSPWGGRVGELFF. The CDR3 DNA follows: TGTGCCAGTAGTCCCTGGGGGGGGCGAGTCGGGGAGCTGTTTTTT.

This clone was picked up a small number of times. The chain uses TRBV28 and TRBJ2-4; 11 nucleotides align to TRBD1. From germline, CDR1 is MDHEN and CDR2 SYDVKM. The CDR3 has 16 amino acids. V trimming: 6 bases; J trimming: 1 base; junction bases outside the gene matches: 5. The CDR3 loop is CASSGQGAFAKNIQYF. In nucleotides, the CDR3 is TGTGCCAGCAGCGGACAGGGGGCTTTCGCCAAAAACATTCAGTACTTC.

This clone was recorded once. The same CDR3 arises from other DNA sequences in this sample as well. The CDR3 sequence is CASSVGVNQPQHF. The CDR3 bases are TGTGCCAGCAGTGTGGGGGTTAATCAGCCCCAGCATTTT. V and J are TRBV9 and TRBJ1-5, with a tentative D call TRBD1 (5 bases). Germline CDR1 is SGDLS and CDR2 is YYNGEE. The CDR3 length is 13 residues. V lost 5 bases to trimming and J lost 4 bases, with 10 bases between them. Using reference TRBV9 and TRBJ1-5 for the parts outside the CDR3, the full variable domain is DSGVTQTPKHLITATGQRVTLRCSPRSGDLSVYWYQQSLDQGLQFLIQYYNGEERAKGNILERFSAQQFPDLHSELNLSSLELGDSALYFCASSVGVNQPQHFGDGTRLSIL.

In regard to this clone: It is likely a read error: a sequence one base away is far more abundant. The CDR3 carries no conserved terminal phenylalanine or tryptophan, so it likely arises from a read error. The chain carries TRBV5-6 and TRBJ2-7, with a possible D match to TRBD1 (6 bases). This CDR3 has 13 amino acids. The V and J ends lost 8 bases and 3 bases respectively, with 15 bases between them. Germline CDR1 reads SGHDT; CDR2 reads YYEEEE. The CDR3 loop is CASSGHEHYEQYL. CDR3 coding DNA: TGTGCCAGTTCGGGACACGAACACTACGAGCAGTACCTC.